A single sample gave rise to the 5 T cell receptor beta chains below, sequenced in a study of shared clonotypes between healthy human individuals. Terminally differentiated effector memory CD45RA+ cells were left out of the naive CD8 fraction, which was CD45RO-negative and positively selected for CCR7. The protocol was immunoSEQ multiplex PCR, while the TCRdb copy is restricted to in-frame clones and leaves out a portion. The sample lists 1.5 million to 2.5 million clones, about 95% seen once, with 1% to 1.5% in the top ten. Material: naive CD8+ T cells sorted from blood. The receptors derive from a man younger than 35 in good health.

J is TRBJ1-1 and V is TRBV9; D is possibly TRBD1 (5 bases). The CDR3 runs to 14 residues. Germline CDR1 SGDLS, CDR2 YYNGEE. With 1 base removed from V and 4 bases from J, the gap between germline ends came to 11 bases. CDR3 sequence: CASSVLREGTEAFF. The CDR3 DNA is TGTGCCAGCAGCGTACTCAGGGAGGGCACTGAAGCTTTCTTT.

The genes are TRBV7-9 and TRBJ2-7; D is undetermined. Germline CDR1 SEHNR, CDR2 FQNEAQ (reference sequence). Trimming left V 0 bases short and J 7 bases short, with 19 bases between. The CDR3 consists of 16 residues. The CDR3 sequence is CASSLAAGPLFREQYF. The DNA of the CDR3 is TGTGCCAGCAGCTTAGCGGCTGGGCCTCTCTTTAGGGAGCAGTACTTC.

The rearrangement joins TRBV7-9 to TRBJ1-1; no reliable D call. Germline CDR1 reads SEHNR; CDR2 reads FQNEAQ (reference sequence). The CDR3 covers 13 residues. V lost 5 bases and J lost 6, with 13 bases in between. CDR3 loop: CASSPYNVAEAFF. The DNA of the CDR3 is TGTGCCAGCAGCCCATACAATGTCGCTGAAGCTTTCTTT.

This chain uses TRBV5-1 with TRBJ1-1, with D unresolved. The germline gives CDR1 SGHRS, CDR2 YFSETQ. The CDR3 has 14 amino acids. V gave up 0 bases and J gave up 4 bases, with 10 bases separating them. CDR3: CASSLGPQATEAFF. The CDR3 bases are TGCGCCAGCAGCTTGGGCCCTCAGGCCACTGAAGCTTTCTTT.

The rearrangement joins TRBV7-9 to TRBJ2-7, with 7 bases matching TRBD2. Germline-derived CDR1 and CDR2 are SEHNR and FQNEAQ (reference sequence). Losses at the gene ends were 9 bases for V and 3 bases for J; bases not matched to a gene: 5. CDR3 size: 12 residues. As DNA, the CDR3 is TGTGCCAGTGGACTAGACCACTACGAGCAGTACTTC. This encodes CASGLDHYEQYF.